Listed below are T cell receptor beta chains from one sample, sequenced in a study of T cell responses to AZD1222 COVID-19 vaccine. TCRdb keeps only in-frame clones here, not all; method: immunoSEQ multiplex PCR. The sample has 200,000 to 300,000 clones, just over 90% seen once. The sample here was peripheral blood, taken on day 0 of AZD1222 vaccination. The receptors derive from an adult in good health. CDR3s include the opening cysteine and the closing phenylalanine or tryptophan. The D gene is left open where the match is weak. Clone size is stated in some rows and not others, as once, few, many or a class when expanded.

clone_size,v_call,d_call,j_call,cdr3_nt,cdr3_aa
-,TRBV5-6,-,TRBJ1-6,TGTGCCAGCAGCCCCAGGGTAGCCTATAATTCACCCCTCCACTTT,CASSPRVAYNSPLHF
-,TRBV21-1,-,TRBJ2-2,TGTGCCAGCACCCCTCAGGGGGCCGGGGAGCTGTTTTTT,CASTPQGAGELFF
-,TRBV6-5,-,TRBJ1-1,TGTGCCAGCAGTTACGGGGAAGGGAACACTGAAGCTTTCTTT,CASSYGEGNTEAFF
-,TRBV7-8,TRBD1,TRBJ1-2,TGTGCCAGCAGCCCCCACCGGACAGGGACAGTTGGGGGCTACACCTTC,CASSPHRTGTVGGYTF
-,TRBV10-3,-,TRBJ2-3,TGTGCCATCAGGGTCGGAAGCACAGATACGCAGTATTTT,CAIRVGSTDTQYF
-,TRBV28,TRBD1,TRBJ1-5,TGTGCCAGCAGTTTATTACCGAGGGGACAGGGGGCGCGTCAGCCCCAGCATTTT,CASSLLPRGQGARQPQHF
-,TRBV21-1,-,TRBJ2-7,TGTGCCAGCAGCATTCCCCTCCGACTACTCCTCTACGAGCAGTACTTC,CASSIPLRLLLYEQYF
-,TRBV19,TRBD2,TRBJ2-1,TGTGCCAGTAGGCCCCTCGGGACTAGCAGATACAATGAGCAGTTCTTC,CASRPLGTSRYNEQFF
-,TRBV7-6,-,TRBJ1-1,TGTGCCAGCAGCTCTTCTCCGAACACTGAAGCTTTCTTT,CASSSSPNTEAFF
once,TRBV7-2,-,TRBJ1-2,TGTGCCAGCAGCTCAACGGTGGGATTAGCTGGCTACACCTTC,CASSSTVGLAGYTF
-,TRBV12-3/TRBV12-4,-,TRBJ2-3,TGTGCCAGCAGGTGGGCGGGGCCAGATACGCAGTATTTT,CASRWAGPDTQYF
-,TRBV3-1/TRBV3-2,-,TRBJ1-6,TGTGCCAGCAGCCCGGGGTCTGGGAATTCACCCCTCCACTTT,CASSPGSGNSPLHF
-,TRBV24-1,-,TRBJ1-3,TGTGCCACCAGTGACCCTACAGTCTCTGGAAACACCATATATTTT,CATSDPTVSGNTIYF
-,TRBV28,TRBD1,TRBJ1-5,TGTGCCAGCAGCCTTTGGGACAGGGACCAGCCCCAGCATTTT,CASSLWDRDQPQHF
few,TRBV28,TRBD2,TRBJ2-7,TGTGCCAGCAGTCAACGGGGACTAGCGGCGTCCTACGAGCAGTACTTC,CASSQRGLAASYEQYF
-,TRBV5-4,-,TRBJ2-7,TGTGCCAGCAGCGGGGCCTCCTGGGGCGAGCAGTACTTC,CASSGASWGEQYF
-,TRBV9,TRBD2,TRBJ2-5,TGTGCCAGCAGCGCGGGAGGACTACCGTACCAAGAGACCCAGTACTTC,CASSAGGLPYQETQYF
-,TRBV2,-,TRBJ1-5,TGTGCCAGCAGTGATAATAGCAATCAGCCCCAGCATTTT,CASSDNSNQPQHF
-,TRBV29-1,TRBD1,TRBJ1-4,TGCAGCTCACTCTGGTCAGGGGGGCAGCTGTTTTTT,CSSLWSGGQLFF
-,TRBV11-2,-,TRBJ2-3,TGTGCCAGCAGCCGCACAGATACGCAGTATTTT,CASSRTDTQYF
-,TRBV28,TRBD1,TRBJ1-2,TGTGCCAGCTCATTGTCGACAGGGCGGGACTATGGCTACACCTTC,CASSLSTGRDYGYTF
-,TRBV7-2,-,TRBJ1-3,TGTGCCAGCAGCCCAGACGGGAAGGGAAACACCATATATTTT,CASSPDGKGNTIYF